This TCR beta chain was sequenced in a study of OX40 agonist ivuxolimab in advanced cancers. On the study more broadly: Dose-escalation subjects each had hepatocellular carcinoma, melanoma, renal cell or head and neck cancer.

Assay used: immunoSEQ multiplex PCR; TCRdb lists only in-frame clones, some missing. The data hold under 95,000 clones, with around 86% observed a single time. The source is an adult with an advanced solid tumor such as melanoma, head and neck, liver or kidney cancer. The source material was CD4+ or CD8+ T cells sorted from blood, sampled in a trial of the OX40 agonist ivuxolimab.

The CDR3 DNA follows: TGTGCCAGCAGCTACCAGGGCAGGGAGGAAGATACGCAGTATTTT. Translated: CASSYQGREEDTQYF. The genes are TRBV5-8 and TRBJ2-3; TRBD2 might be the D (6 bases). Germline V lookup: CDR1 SGHTS, CDR2 YDEGEE. CDR3 length: 15 amino acids. The V and J ends lost 3 bases and 5 bases respectively, with 16 bases between them.